This T cell receptor (beta chain) was identified in a study of blood T cell repertoires in COVID-19. The overall study: Samples taken during acute and convalescent COVID-19 were collected in the United States, Italy and Spain. PBMCs, B-cell-depleted T cells, or T cells provided the cDNA or gDNA that made up the material.

Original methodology: How many nucleated cells were present was estimated from reference gene primer amplification. Clones were read by immunoSEQ multiplex PCR, and TCRdb kept only the in-frame ones, dropping some. The V and J calls and the clone size are those of that table, but D and trimming were determined from the DNA. The table shows around 190,000 clones, with 85% to 90% occurring only once. In this sample, this clone turned up a few times. The CDR3 length is 15 residues. V lost 4 bases to trimming and J lost 4 bases, with 16 bases between them. Germline CDR1 reads SEHNR; CDR2 reads FQNEAQ (reference sequence).

V is TRBV7-9 and J is TRBJ1-1; D might be TRBD1 (5 bases). The receptor was derived from an older woman with acute or convalescent COVID-19. The sequenced sample consisted of peripheral blood. As DNA, the CDR3 is TGTGCCAGCAGCTCTGACCGCCGGGGGTTCACTGAAGCTTTCTTT. Translated, it gives CASSSDRRGFTEAFF.